The rows below give T cell receptor beta chains drawn from one sample of a study of blood T cells in healthy people across ages. TCRdb processed the 5' RACE reads anew with MiXCR; each CDR3 protein has one entry. The sample shows nearly 1 million distinct CDR3 sequences, roughly 51% of them seen only once. The sample was blood. The receptors stem from a woman aged 55 to 70 in good health. Both conserved end residues are part of each CDR3. A D gene is named only where the DNA matches it firmly.

d_call | cdr3_length | v_call | cdr3_aa
TRBD1 | 14 | TRBV12-3/TRBV12-4 | CAGSFAGQGYEQYF
NA | 16 | TRBV29-1 | CGVEGVPFRSTDTQYF
NA | 15 | TRBV29-1 | CSVRPFSVSTDTQYF
NA | 14 | TRBV5-1 | CASSLGSGYDTQYF
NA | 16 | TRBV7-2 | CASSRTVGPNTDTQYF
NA | 13 | TRBV5-6 | CASSFSVPGELFF
NA | 15 | TRBV5-1 | CASSLESARRDTQYF
NA | 12 | TRBV11-2 | CASSLQPRKLFF
TRBD2 | 13 | TRBV6-5 | CASSYSVREAQYF
TRBD2 | 18 | TRBV5-1 | CASSQGLAGGGVQETQYF
NA | 15 | TRBV27 | CASEDLGPLRRRQYF
NA | 14 | TRBV20-1 | CSARTNSGANVLTF
NA | 15 | TRBV3-1 | CASSLTGFGNQPQHF
NA | 14 | TRBV13 | CASSPRHGLDEQYF
NA | 15 | TRBV27 | CASSMGAVFTDTQYF
TRBD2 | 15 | TRBV29-1 | CSVGPRREGLDTRYF
NA | 14 | TRBV27 | CASSRDTFTDTQYF
NA | 18 | TRBV7-9 | CASSFKRGPTLATYEQYF
TRBD2 | 16 | TRBV7-2 | CASSLVVLAGANEQFF
TRBD2 | 14 | TRBV5-1 | CASSPGTSHNEQFF
NA | 16 | TRBV7-2 | CASSSPTSPRTDTQYF
NA | 14 | TRBV28 | CASSLRGENNEQFF
TRBD1 | 18 | TRBV7-2 | CASSLNPPSGTGTYEQYF
NA | 14 | TRBV20-1 | CSAHPDGSYNEQFF
NA | 15 | TRBV18 | CASSPLGLGGGEQYF
TRBD2 | 16 | TRBV28 | CASSFRSSGSSDTQYF
NA | 15 | TRBV5-1 | CASSFTGGSNQPQHF
TRBD1 | 14 | TRBV29-1 | CSVSDRAGANVLTF